Each of the 30 T cell receptor beta chains below was sequenced from the same sample in a study of T-cell memory formation after mild COVID-19. TCRdb analysed the 5' RACE reads with MiXCR anew, one entry per CDR3 protein. The sample contains roughly 250,000 distinct CDR3 sequences, over 15% of which appear only once. The sequencing sample was made of PBMCs or a T cell subset sorted from them (not recorded which). The receptors derive from a man in his late teens or twenties who had mild COVID-19 (a few samples of this study predate the infection). Cell type and time point are not known.

This clonotype was seen only a few times. V usage is TRBV6-5 and J usage is TRBJ1-1; tentatively, D is TRBD1 (5 bases). CDR3 length equals 15 residues. The germline CDR1 and CDR2 sequences are MNHEY and SVGAGI. V gave up 0 bases and J gave up 6 bases, with 14 bases separating them. CDR3 sequence reads: CASSYSRDQAPEAFF. The CDR3, as DNA: TGTGCCAGCAGTTACTCGCGGGACCAAGCCCCTGAAGCTTTCTTT.

V is TRBV7-2 and J is TRBJ1-1; 10 bases are a match to TRBD1. The CDR3 covers 14 residues. After removal of 5 bases from V and 10 bases from J, the junction contained 10 bases not matched to a gene. Germline V CDR1 and CDR2: SGHTA, FQGNSA. CDR3 coding DNA: TGTGCCAGCAGCCCACTTGGGACAGGGGTTTCAGCTTTCTTT. Translation: CASSPLGTGVSAFF.

This clonotype was seen more than once but under ten times. The J gene is TRBJ2-3, the V gene TRBV29-1, with TRBD2 matching 11 bases. After removal of 4 bases from V and 5 bases from J, the junction contained 14 bases not matched to a gene. The CDR3 length is 17 residues. In germline, CDR1 is SQVTM, CDR2 ANQGSEA. This CDR3 reads CSVAGLAGGPIRDTQYF. The CDR3 DNA follows: TGCAGCGTTGCGGGGTTAGCGGGGGGGCCGATTAGAGATACGCAGTATTTT.

This clonotype was counted a few times. The CDR3 coding sequence is TGTGCCACCAGTGAGTCGACTAGCGGGGAAGAGACCCAGTACTTC. It is translated as CATSESTSGEETQYF. V is TRBV24-1 and J is TRBJ2-5; 11 bases fit TRBD2. This CDR3 spans 15 amino acids. V dropped 4 bases and J dropped 3; count of bases not matched to a gene: 3. Germline values: CDR1 KGHDR, CDR2 SFDVKD.

This rearrangement joins TRBV12-3 or TRBV12-4 to TRBJ2-3; 8 bases fit TRBD2. CDR3 length equals 15 residues. V lost 4 bases and J lost 1; bases outside the gene matches: 4. CDR3 amino acids: CASSSRGGGTDTQYF. In nucleotides, the CDR3 is TGTGCCAGCAGTTCCCGGGGGGGGGGCACAGATACGCAGTATTTT.

There are a few counts of this clonotype. The rearrangement links TRBV5-1 to TRBJ2-3; 7 positions match TRBD1. The V gene's germline CDR1 is SGHRS and CDR2 YFSETQ. The CDR3 spans 14 residues. The J segment lost 5 bases and the V segment lost 3 bases, leaving 6 bases of the junction unmatched. The CDR3 reads CASSWGNRGDTQYF. The CDR3 nucleotides read TGCGCCAGCAGCTGGGGGAACAGGGGAGATACGCAGTATTTT.

Many counts were recorded for this clonotype. The chain employs TRBV6-1 and TRBJ1-2; 8 nucleotides align to TRBD1. V trimming: 3 bases; J trimming: 0 bases; junction bases outside the gene matches: 3. Germline V gene sequence: CDR1 MNHNS, CDR2 SASEGT. CDR3 length: 15 amino acids. The CDR3 protein is CASSETGATNYGYTF. CDR3 DNA: TGTGCCAGCAGTGAGACAGGGGCAACTAACTATGGCTACACCTTC.

This clonotype was detected once. V is TRBV6-5 and J is TRBJ2-5; tentatively, D is TRBD1 (6 bases). This CDR3 has 14 residues. Between the trimmed V and J ends, which lost 4 bases and 4 bases, there was a span of 13 bases. CDR1 is MNHEY, CDR2 SVGAGI, per germline. This CDR3 is CASSSLDRPETQYF. CDR3 coding DNA: TGTGCCAGCAGTTCACTTGACAGGCCAGAGACCCAGTACTTC.

The sample holds a few counts of this clonotype. This chain links TRBV7-2 with TRBJ1-4; D perhaps matches TRBD1 (6 bases). Per the germline V gene, CDR1 is SGHTA and CDR2 is FQGNSA. The CDR3 consists of 15 residues. Trimming pared 1 base from V and 8 bases from J, leaving 14 bases between. CDR3 nucleotides: TGTGCCAGCAGCTTAGTTGGGACACGGTCCGAAAAACTGTTTTTT. As protein: CASSLVGTRSEKLFF.

The rearrangement joins TRBV9 to TRBJ2-5; D uncertain. Germline V lookup: CDR1 SGDLS, CDR2 YYNGEE. There are 14 residues in the CDR3. V was shortened by 0 bases and J by 1 base, with 7 bases between the two germline ends. For the CDR3, the DNA is TGTGCCAGCAGCGTAGATGGGCCCCAAGAGACCCAGTACTTC. Translation: CASSVDGPQETQYF.

The sample holds a few counts of this clonotype. The chain carries TRBV5-5 and TRBJ2-3; D is possibly TRBD2 (5 bases). Trimming cost V 0 bases and J 2 bases, with 10 bases left between them. There are 15 residues in the CDR3. Germline V gene data show CDR1 as SGHKS and CDR2 as YYEKEE (reference sequence). CDR3 amino acids: CASSLDPGSTDTQYF. CDR3 in DNA: TGTGCCAGCAGCTTGGACCCGGGGTCCACAGATACGCAGTATTTT.

The V gene is TRBV5-1, the J gene TRBJ2-5; D is ambiguous. CDR1 SGHRS and CDR2 YFSETQ come from the germline V gene. This CDR3 contains 14 residues. Trimming pared 0 bases from V and 2 bases from J, leaving 8 bases between. CDR3 protein: CASSLADPQETQYF. The CDR3 region has the DNA TGCGCCAGCAGCTTGGCGGATCCACAAGAGACCCAGTACTTC. The variable domain in full, completed from reference TRBV5-1 and TRBJ2-5, reads KAGVTQTPRYLIKTRGQQVTLSCSPISGHRSVSWYQQTPGQGLQFLFEYFSETQRNKGNFPGRFSGRQFSNSRSEMNVSTLELGDSALYLCASSLADPQETQYFGPGTRLLVL.

There are a few counts of this clonotype. The chain links TRBV10-3 to TRBJ1-2; 7 positions agree with TRBD1. CDR1 is ENHRY and CDR2 is SYGVKD in the germline V gene. CDR3 size: 13 residues. Losses at the gene ends were 9 bases for V and 0 bases for J; bases not matched to a gene: 4. CDR3 in amino acids: CAIRTGANYGYTF. The CDR3 bases are TGTGCCATTCGGACAGGAGCTAACTATGGCTACACCTTC.

The J gene is TRBJ1-5, the V gene TRBV6-5; 7 bases are a match to TRBD1. CDR3 length: 15 residues. In germline, CDR1 is MNHEY, CDR2 SVGAGI. Trimming at V came to 9 bases and at J to 7 bases, leaving 15 bases not matched to a gene. CDR3 DNA: TGTGCCAGAAGCAACACAGGGGATGTTCGACAGCCCCAGCATTTT. It encodes CARSNTGDVRQPQHF.

This clonotype was counted between two and nine times. The chain carries TRBV20-1 and TRBJ1-5; 11 bases map to TRBD1. The CDR3 covers 14 residues. J was trimmed by 5 bases and V by 5 bases; bases with no gene match: 5. The germline V gene encodes CDR1 DFQATT and CDR2 SNEGSKA (reference sequence). The CDR3, as DNA: TGCAGTGCTCGGACAGGGGGCGGTCATCAGCCCCAGCATTTT. It is translated as CSARTGGGHQPQHF.

This chain uses TRBV6-2 or TRBV6-3 with TRBJ1-1; TRBD1 agrees at 7 bases. This CDR3 region has 15 residues. The junction had 18 bases not matched to a gene; V was cut back by 7 bases and J by 10 bases. The germline CDR1 and CDR2 sequences are MNHEY and SVGEGT. The CDR3 sequence is CASTAHQDREGGAFF. CDR3 in DNA: TGTGCCAGCACCGCACACCAAGACAGGGAGGGAGGAGCTTTCTTT.

This clonotype occurred a few times. The chain is built from TRBV7-2 and TRBJ2-7; 7 nucleotides align to TRBD1. V was clipped by 2 bases and J by 8 bases; unmatched bases: 6. The CDR3 totals 13 residues. Per the germline V gene, CDR1 is SGHTA and CDR2 is FQGNSA. The CDR3 nucleotides are TGTGCCAGCAGCTTAATTAGGACAGGCAAGCAGTACGTC. Its protein is CASSLIRTGKQYV.

The CDR3: CASRSNRHRETQYF. The CDR3 coding sequence is TGTGCCAGCAGGTCAAACCGCCATCGTGAGACCCAGTACTTC. The chain couples TRBV11-2 to TRBJ2-5; D is uncertain. V gave up 6 bases and J gave up 5 bases, with 16 bases separating them. Germline CDR1 reads SGHAT; CDR2 reads FQNNGV. The CDR3 sequence is 14 residues long.

The V call is TRBV5-1, the J call TRBJ2-5; D gene uncertain. The CDR3 is made up of 14 amino acids. With 2 bases removed from V and 0 bases from J, the gap between germline ends came to 8 bases. Germline V CDR1 and CDR2: SGHRS, YFSETQ. CDR3 in DNA: TGCGCCAGCAGCTTCATGGCAGACCAAGAGACCCAGTACTTC. The encoded protein is CASSFMADQETQYF.

This clonotype was seen more than once but under ten times. J is TRBJ2-3 and V is TRBV20-1; 13 nucleotides align to TRBD2. CDR3 length equals 15 residues. The germline gives CDR1 DFQATT, CDR2 SNEGSKA (reference sequence). Trimming took 0 bases from V and 6 from J; bases not matched to a gene: 3. The CDR3 reads CSAREPGLAGDTQYF. In nucleotides, the CDR3 is TGCAGTGCTAGAGAACCGGGACTAGCGGGGGATACGCAGTATTTT.

This clonotype was picked up many times. The chain recombines TRBV7-8 with TRBJ1-5; no clear D. CDR3 length: 16 residues. Trimming took 8 bases from V and 5 from J, leaving 22 bases between them. Germline loops: CDR1 SGHVS, CDR2 FQNEAQ. DNA of the CDR3: TGTGCCAGCGGGTTGGGAAATGGGCTCATAGATCAGCCCCAGCATTTT. Protein sequence: CASGLGNGLIDQPQHF.

This clonotype was recorded a few times. The V gene is TRBV7-2, the J gene TRBJ2-7; 13 bases match TRBD2. Germline loops: CDR1 SGHTA, CDR2 FQGNSA. The CDR3 spans 17 residues. V dropped 3 bases and J dropped 2; count of bases not matched to a gene: 7. The CDR3 loop reads CASSFTSGGVGTYEQYF. As DNA, the CDR3 is TGTGCCAGCAGCTTCACTAGCGGGGGGGTAGGAACCTACGAGCAGTACTTC.

Only a few counts were recorded for this clonotype. The rearrangement joins TRBV7-9 to TRBJ2-3, with D perhaps given as TRBD1 or TRBD2 (5 bases each). CDR1 and CDR2 from the germline V gene are SEHNR and FQNEAQ (reference sequence). This CDR3 is built from 13 residues. With 5 bases removed from V and 6 bases from J, the gap between germline ends came to 12 bases. CDR3 sequence: CASSLGAFDTQYF. The CDR3 region has the DNA TGTGCCAGCAGCCTCGGGGCTTTCGATACGCAGTATTTT.

The chain links TRBV20-1 to TRBJ1-4; possibly TRBD1 for D (5 bases). This CDR3 comprises 13 residues. The V gene lost 3 bases and the J gene lost 4 bases, with 9 bases spanning the gap. Germline V gene lookup returns CDR1 DFQATT and CDR2 SNEGSKA (reference sequence). This chain's CDR3 is CSASGQGNEKLFF. The CDR3 coding sequence is TGCAGTGCTAGTGGCCAGGGTAATGAAAAACTGTTTTTT.

This clonotype was counted a single time. The chain joins TRBV6-6 to TRBJ2-3; D possibly uses TRBD1 or TRBD2 (5 bases each). The CDR3 is made up of 14 amino acids. V was trimmed by 3 bases and J by 4 bases, leaving 11 bases between them. Germline CDR1 and CDR2: MNHNY and SVGAGI (reference sequence). The CDR3 DNA is TGTGCCAGCAGTTATCGGGGCGACGCAGATACGCAGTATTTT. It encodes CASSYRGDADTQYF.

This clonotype was recorded a few times. The V gene is TRBV20-1, the J gene TRBJ2-2; D tentatively fits TRBD1 or TRBD2 (5 bases each). This CDR3 spans 14 amino acids. With 0 bases removed from V and 3 bases from J, the gap between germline ends came to 8 bases. Germline V gives CDR1 DFQATT, CDR2 SNEGSKA (reference sequence). The CDR3 coding sequence is TGCAGTGCTAGAGATGGGACCTACACCGGGGAGCTGTTTTTT. Protein product: CSARDGTYTGELFF.

CDR3 in amino acids: CASASGGPNTEAFF. The CDR3 DNA follows: TGTGCCAGCGCTTCCGGCGGGCCGAACACTGAAGCTTTCTTT. The rearrangement uses TRBV6-2 or TRBV6-3 and TRBJ1-1, with D unclear. In germline, CDR1 is MNHEY, CDR2 SVGEGT. V was clipped by 8 bases and J by 1 base, with 14 bases between them. This CDR3 has 14 amino acids.

This sequence joins TRBV4-1 and TRBJ2-5; the D gene is possibly TRBD2 (6 bases). The V end lost 0 bases, the J end lost 0 bases, and 8 bases lay between the germline ends. The CDR3 is 15 residues long. CDR1 is MGHRA, CDR2 YSYEKL, per germline. For the CDR3, the DNA is TGCGCCAGCAGCCAAGATGGGGGGTACCAAGAGACCCAGTACTTC. It translates to CASSQDGGYQETQYF.

The chain joins TRBV28 to TRBJ2-7, with TRBD1 matching 7 bases. V shed 4 bases and J 0 bases; nucleotides not matched to a gene: 3. This CDR3 has 14 amino acids. Germline V gives CDR1 MDHEN, CDR2 SYDVKM. CDR3 in DNA: TGTGCCAGCAGTTCGGGACAGAGCTCCTACGAGCAGTACGTC. This gives the protein CASSSGQSSYEQYV.

This clonotype was seen a handful of times. The junction departs from germline at one end; a sequencing error may be responsible. This chain links TRBV10-2 with TRBJ2-1, with no clear D. This CDR3 is built from 17 residues. Germline V gene data show CDR1 as WSHSY and CDR2 as SAAADI. Here the CDR3 reads CASSESIEFNSHNEQFF. The CDR3 bases are TGCGCCAGCAGTGAGTCGATAGAGTTCAACTCCCACAATGAGCAGTTCTTC.